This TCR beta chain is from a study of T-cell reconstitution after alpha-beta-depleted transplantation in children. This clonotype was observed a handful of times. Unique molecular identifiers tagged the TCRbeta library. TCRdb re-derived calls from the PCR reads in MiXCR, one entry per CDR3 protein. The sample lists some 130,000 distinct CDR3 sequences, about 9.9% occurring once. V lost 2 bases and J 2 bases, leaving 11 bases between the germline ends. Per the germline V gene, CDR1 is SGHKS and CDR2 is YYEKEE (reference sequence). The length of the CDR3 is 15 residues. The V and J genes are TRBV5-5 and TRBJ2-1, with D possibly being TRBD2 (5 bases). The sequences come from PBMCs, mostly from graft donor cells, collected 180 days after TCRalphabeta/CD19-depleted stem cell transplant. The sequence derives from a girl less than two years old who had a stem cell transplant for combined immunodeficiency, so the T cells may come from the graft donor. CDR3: CASSLGGQTYNEQFF. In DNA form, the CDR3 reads TGTGCCAGCAGCTTAGGCGGGCAAACCTACAATGAGCAGTTCTTC.